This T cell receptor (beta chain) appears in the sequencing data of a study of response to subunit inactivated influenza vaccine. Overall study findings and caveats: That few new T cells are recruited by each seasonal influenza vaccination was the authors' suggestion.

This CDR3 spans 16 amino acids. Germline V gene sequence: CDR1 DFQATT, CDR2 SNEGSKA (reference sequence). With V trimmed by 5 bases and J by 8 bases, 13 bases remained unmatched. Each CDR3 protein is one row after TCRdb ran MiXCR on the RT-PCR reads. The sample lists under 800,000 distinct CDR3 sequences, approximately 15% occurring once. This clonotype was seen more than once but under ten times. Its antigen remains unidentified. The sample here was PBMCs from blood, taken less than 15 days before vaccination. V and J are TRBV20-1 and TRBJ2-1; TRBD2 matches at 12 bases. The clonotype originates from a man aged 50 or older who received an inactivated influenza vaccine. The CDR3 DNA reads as TGCAGTGCTGGGGGCCCGACTAGCGGGAGTGGGCATGAGCAGTTCTTC. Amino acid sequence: CSAGGPTSGSGHEQFF.